The entry below gives a single T cell receptor beta chain sequence along with its context. This specimen belongs to a study of lymphopenia after photon versus proton radiotherapy. V was pared by 3 bases and J by 4 bases, with 12 bases of the junction left unmatched. Germline V CDR1 and CDR2: SQVTM, ANQGSEA. The CDR3 extends over 17 amino acids. Profiled with immunoSEQ multiplex PCR; TCRdb holds only in-frame clones, not every one. The data hold about 68,000 clones, with about nine tenths observed a single time. Sample: peripheral blood, taken from a patient treated with photon-based radiotherapy. This receptor was taken from a woman between 70 and 85 years old with pancreatic cancer. The J gene is TRBJ2-2, the V gene TRBV29-1; TRBD1 agrees at 9 bases. The CDR3 is CSVEGQGPPTPTGELFF. In DNA form, the CDR3 reads TGCAGCGTTGAGGGACAGGGCCCACCAACCCCCACCGGGGAGCTGTTTTTT.